The text below deals with one T cell receptor beta chain. Antigen: not known. These data belong to a study of CD8 T cells in ankylosing spondylitis. General observations from the study: There was reportedly significant enrichment of clones that were disease-linked in matched ankylosing spondylitis synovial fluid. A motif in TCR beta, a set of eight highly homologous variants, appeared characteristic of ankylosing spondylitis blood.

Germline CDR1 is KGHSH and CDR2 is LQKENI. The CDR3 consists of 14 residues. Trimming cost V 3 bases and J 6 bases; bases outside gene matches: 5. TCRdb processed the 5' RACE reads anew with MiXCR; each CDR3 protein has one entry. The table records over 600,000 distinct CDR3 sequences, over 15% of them present only once. The sequence came from a male donor with ankylosing spondylitis. The rearrangement links TRBV18 to TRBJ2-7, with 10 bases aligning to TRBD1. Sequenced input: blood, either unsorted or a sorted T cell fraction (not recorded which). CDR3 nucleotide sequence: TGTGCCAGCTCACCGGGGACAGGGGAATTCGAGCAGTACTTC. It encodes CASSPGTGEFEQYF.